This T cell receptor beta chain was profiled in a study of T cell responses to AZD1222 COVID-19 vaccine. Study results and limitations: Scientists sampled the repertoires only once the peak T cell response had passed.

Germline assignment: CDR1 MNHEY and CDR2 SMNVEV (reference sequence). V trimming: 5 bases; J trimming: 6 bases; junction bases outside the gene matches: 0. This CDR3 has 12 residues. Assay used: immunoSEQ multiplex PCR; TCRdb lists only in-frame clones, some missing. This table has 65,000 to 90,000 clones, about 90% appearing once. Turning to this clone: The antigen is undetermined.

The receptor comes from an adult in good health. The rearrangement links TRBV27 to TRBJ1-2; TRBD1 matches at 10 bases. Sequenced material: peripheral blood, taken on day 0 of AZD1222 vaccination. CDR3 sequence: CASSGTGDGYTF. The CDR3 region has the DNA TGTGCCAGCAGTGGGACAGGGGATGGCTACACCTTC.